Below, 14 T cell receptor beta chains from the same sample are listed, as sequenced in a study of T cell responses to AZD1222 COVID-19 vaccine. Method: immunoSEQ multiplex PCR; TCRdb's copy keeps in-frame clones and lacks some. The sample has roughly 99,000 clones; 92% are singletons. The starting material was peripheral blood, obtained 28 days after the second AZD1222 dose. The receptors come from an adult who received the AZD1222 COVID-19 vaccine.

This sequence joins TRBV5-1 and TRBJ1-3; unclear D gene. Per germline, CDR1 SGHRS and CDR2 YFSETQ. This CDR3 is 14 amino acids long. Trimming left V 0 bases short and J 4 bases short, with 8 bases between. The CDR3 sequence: CASSLAGHGNTIYF. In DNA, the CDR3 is TGCGCCAGCAGCTTGGCCGGGCACGGAAACACCATATATTTT.

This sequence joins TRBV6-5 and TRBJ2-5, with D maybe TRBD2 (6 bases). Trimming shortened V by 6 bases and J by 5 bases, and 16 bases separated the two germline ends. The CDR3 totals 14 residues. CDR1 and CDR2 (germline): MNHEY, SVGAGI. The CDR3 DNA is TGTGCCAGCAGAAAGACCGCTCGGGGGGAGACCCAGTACTTC. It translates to CASRKTARGETQYF.

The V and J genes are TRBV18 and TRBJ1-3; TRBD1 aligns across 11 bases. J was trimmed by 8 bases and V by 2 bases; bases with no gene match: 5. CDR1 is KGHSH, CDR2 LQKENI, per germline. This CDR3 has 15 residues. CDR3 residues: CASSPRTGGAYTIYF. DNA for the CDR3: TGTGCCAGCTCACCAAGGACAGGGGGCGCATACACCATATATTTT.

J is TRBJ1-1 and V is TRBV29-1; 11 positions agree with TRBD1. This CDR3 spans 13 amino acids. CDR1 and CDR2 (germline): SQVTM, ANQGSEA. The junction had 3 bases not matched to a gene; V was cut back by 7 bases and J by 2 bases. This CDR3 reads CSARTGGNTEAFF. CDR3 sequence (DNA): TGCAGCGCCCGGACAGGGGGCAACACTGAAGCTTTCTTT.

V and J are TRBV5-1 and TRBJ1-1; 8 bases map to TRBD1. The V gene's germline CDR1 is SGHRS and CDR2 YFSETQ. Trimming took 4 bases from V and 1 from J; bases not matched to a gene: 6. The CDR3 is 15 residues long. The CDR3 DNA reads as TGCGCCAGCAGCATATTCGGGACAGGGAACACTGAAGCTTTCTTT. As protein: CASSIFGTGNTEAFF.

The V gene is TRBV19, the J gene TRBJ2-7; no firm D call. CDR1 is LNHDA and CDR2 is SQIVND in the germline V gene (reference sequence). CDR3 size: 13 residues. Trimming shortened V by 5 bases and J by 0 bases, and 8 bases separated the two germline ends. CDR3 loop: CASSLASSYEQYF. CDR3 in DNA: TGTGCCAGTAGTTTGGCGAGCTCCTACGAGCAGTACTTC.

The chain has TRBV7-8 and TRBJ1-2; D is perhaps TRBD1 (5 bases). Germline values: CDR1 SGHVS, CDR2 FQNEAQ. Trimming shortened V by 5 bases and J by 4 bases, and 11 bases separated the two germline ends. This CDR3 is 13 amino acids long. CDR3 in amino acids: CASSESDSYGYTF. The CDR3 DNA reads TGTGCCAGCAGCGAAAGCGACAGCTATGGCTACACCTTC.

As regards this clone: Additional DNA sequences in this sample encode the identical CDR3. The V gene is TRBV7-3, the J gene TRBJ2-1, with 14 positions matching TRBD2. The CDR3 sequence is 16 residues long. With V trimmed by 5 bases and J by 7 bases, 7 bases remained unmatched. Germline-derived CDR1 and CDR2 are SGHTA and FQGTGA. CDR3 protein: CASSPRTSGGYNEQFF. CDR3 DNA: TGTGCCAGCAGCCCGAGGACTAGCGGGGGGTATAATGAGCAGTTCTTC.

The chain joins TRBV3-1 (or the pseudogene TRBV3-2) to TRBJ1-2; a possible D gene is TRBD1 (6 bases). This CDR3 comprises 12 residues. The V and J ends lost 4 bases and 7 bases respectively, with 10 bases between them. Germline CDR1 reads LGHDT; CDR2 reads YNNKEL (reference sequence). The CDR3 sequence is CASSLGRGGYTF. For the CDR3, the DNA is TGTGCCAGCAGCCTCGGCAGGGGTGGCTACACCTTC.

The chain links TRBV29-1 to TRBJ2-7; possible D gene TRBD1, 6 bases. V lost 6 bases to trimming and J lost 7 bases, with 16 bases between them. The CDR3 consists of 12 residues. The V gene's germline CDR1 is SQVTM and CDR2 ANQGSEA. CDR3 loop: CSVGQGLSEQYF. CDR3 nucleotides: TGCAGCGTGGGACAAGGGTTGTCGGAGCAGTACTTC.

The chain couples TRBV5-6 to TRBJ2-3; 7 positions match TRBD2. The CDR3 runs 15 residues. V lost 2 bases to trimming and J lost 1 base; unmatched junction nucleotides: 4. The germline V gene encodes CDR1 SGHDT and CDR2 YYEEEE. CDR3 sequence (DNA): TGTGCCAGCAGCTTTGGGACTACTCGCACAGATACGCAGTATTTT. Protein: CASSFGTTRTDTQYF.

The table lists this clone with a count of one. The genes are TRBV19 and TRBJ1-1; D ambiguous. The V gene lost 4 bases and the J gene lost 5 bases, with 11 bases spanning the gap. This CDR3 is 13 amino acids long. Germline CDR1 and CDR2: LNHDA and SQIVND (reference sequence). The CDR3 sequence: CASSKAGWTEAFF. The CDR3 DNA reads TGTGCCAGTAGTAAGGCAGGATGGACTGAAGCTTTCTTT.

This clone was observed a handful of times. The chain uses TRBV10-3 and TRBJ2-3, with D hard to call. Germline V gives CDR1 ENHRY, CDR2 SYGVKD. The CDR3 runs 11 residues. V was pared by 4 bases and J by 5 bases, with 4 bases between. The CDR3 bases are TGTGCCATCAGTGGGGGAGATACGCAGTATTTT. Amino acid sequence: CAISGGDTQYF.

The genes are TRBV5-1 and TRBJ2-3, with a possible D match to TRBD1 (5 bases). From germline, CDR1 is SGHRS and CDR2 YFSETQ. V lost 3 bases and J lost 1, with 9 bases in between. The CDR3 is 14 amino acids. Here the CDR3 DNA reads TGCGCCAGCAGCTCCACGACAGGCACAGATACGCAGTATTTT. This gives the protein CASSSTTGTDTQYF.